What follows describes a single T cell receptor beta chain. This sample is drawn from a study of blood T cell repertoires in COVID-19. Study summary: Donors in the United States, Italy and Spain gave samples during acute or convalescent COVID-19. From T cells, B-cell-depleted T cells, or PBMCs came the material, which was cDNA or gDNA.

Original handling: Counts of nucleated cells, estimated from reference gene primer amplification, were obtained. Method: immunoSEQ multiplex PCR; TCRdb's copy keeps in-frame clones and lacks some. The V and J calls and the clone size are those of that table, but D and trimming were determined from the DNA. The sample contains about 200,000 clones, approximately 80% of which appear only once. V was cut by 3 bases and J by 2 bases, with 9 bases left in between. Germline CDR1 reads SGHTA; CDR2 reads FQGNSA. The CDR3 has 14 residues. The V and J genes are TRBV7-2 and TRBJ2-3, with D possibly being TRBD1 (5 bases). This receptor was obtained from a human donor with acute or convalescent COVID-19. The donor label of this sample is uncertain. Sequenced sample: peripheral blood. Written as DNA, the CDR3 is TGTGCCAGCAGCTTCGACAGCTACACAGATACGCAGTATTTT. Amino acid sequence: CASSFDSYTDTQYF. The full variable domain, its missing parts supplied by reference TRBV7-2 and TRBJ2-3, is GAGVSQSPSNKVTEKGKDVELRCDPISGHTALYWYRQSLGQGLEFLIYFQGNSAPDKSGLPSDRFSAERTGGSVSTLTIQRTQQEDSAVYLCASSFDSYTDTQYFGPGTRLTVL.